The 15 T cell receptor beta chains given below trace back to one sample, sequenced in a study of T cell responses to AZD1222 COVID-19 vaccine. Profiled with immunoSEQ multiplex PCR; TCRdb holds only in-frame clones, not every one. Of 25,000 to 35,000 clones listed, about 94% are singletons. The sample here was peripheral blood, taken on day 0 of AZD1222 vaccination. The receptors shown here come from an adult in good health.

The rearrangement links TRBV21-1 to TRBJ1-1; the table names TRBD1, a call not compared with the DNA. TRBV21-1 is tagged as a pseudogene. The CDR3 extends over 18 amino acids. CDR3 protein: CASSKALFGGAGDTEAFF. CDR3 coding DNA: TGTGCCAGCAGCAAAGCGCTTTTCGGTGGGGCAGGGGACACTGAAGCTTTCTTT.

This clone was seen a handful of times. This sequence joins TRBV6-4 and TRBJ1-5; the D is unclear. The CDR3 spans 14 residues. The germline CDR1 and CDR2 sequences are MRHNA and SNTAGT. V was pared by 7 bases and J by 6 bases, with 16 bases between. CDR3 residues: CASTPEGRSQPQHF. As DNA, the CDR3 is TGTGCCAGCACCCCGGAGGGCAGGAGTCAGCCCCAGCATTTT.

The chain has TRBV25-1 and TRBJ2-1, with D unclear. V lost 4 bases and J lost 7, with 5 bases in between. The CDR3 runs 11 residues. Germline V gene lookup returns CDR1 MGHDK and CDR2 SYGVNS. CDR3 nucleotides: TGTGCCAGCAGTGCATTTAATGAGCAGTTCTTC. It translates to CASSAFNEQFF.

As concerns this clone: The junction shows a germline mismatch at one end, possibly a read error. The chain has TRBV3-1 (or the pseudogene TRBV3-2) and TRBJ1-4; D uncertain. Per germline, CDR1 LGHDT and CDR2 YNNKEL (reference sequence). The CDR3 length is 14 residues. CDR3 nucleotide sequence: TGTGCCAGCAGCCATCGGCCGGTGAATGGAAAACTGTTTTTT. Its protein is CASSHRPVNGKLFF.

This clone was counted between two and nine times. V gene TRBV3-1 (or the pseudogene TRBV3-2) combines with J gene TRBJ2-7; perhaps TRBD2 as D (6 bases). From germline, CDR1 is LGHDT and CDR2 YNNKEL (reference sequence). CDR3 length equals 12 residues. Trimming removed 4 bases at V and 7 bases at J, with 11 bases between. The CDR3 here is CASSPSRGEQYF. In DNA, the CDR3 is TGTGCCAGCAGCCCTTCGCGGGGTGAGCAGTACTTC.

V is TRBV27 and J is TRBJ2-2; 9 bases line up with TRBD2. With V trimmed by 2 bases and J by 7 bases, 5 bases remained unmatched. Germline V lookup: CDR1 MNHEY, CDR2 SMNVEV (reference sequence). The CDR3 sequence is 15 residues long. DNA of the CDR3: TGTGCCAGCAGTTTAGCGGGAGGGCCTGGCGGGGAGCTGTTTTTT. Translation gives CASSLAGGPGGELFF.

The J gene is TRBJ2-3, the V gene TRBV13; 10 nucleotides align to TRBD2. Trimming at V came to 5 bases and at J to 4 bases, leaving 3 bases not matched to a gene. The CDR3 loop spans 14 amino acids. CDR1 is PRHDT and CDR2 is FYEKMQ in the germline V gene (reference sequence). The CDR3 region is CASSHSGGSDTQYF. The CDR3 DNA reads as TGTGCCAGCAGCCATAGCGGGGGGTCAGATACGCAGTATTTT.

The chain carries TRBV7-7 and TRBJ2-6; unclear D gene. In germline, CDR1 is SSHAT, CDR2 FNYEAQ (reference sequence). The CDR3 sequence is 14 residues long. V was trimmed by 8 bases and J by 0 bases, leaving 8 bases between them. The DNA for the CDR3 is TGTGCCAGCGGCGGTTCCTCTGGGGCCAACGTCCTGACTTTC. Amino acid sequence: CASGGSSGANVLTF.

The chain is built from TRBV19 and TRBJ1-1; D gene ambiguous. Germline V gene sequence: CDR1 LNHDA, CDR2 SQIVND (reference sequence). The CDR3 extends over 13 amino acids. The V end was cut by 8 bases, the J end by 2 bases, with 12 bases between. The CDR3, as DNA: TGTGCCAGTGCCTCGGGAGCTAACACTGAAGCTTTCTTT. Protein product: CASASGANTEAFF. Full variable domain (rest looked up from reference TRBV19 and TRBJ1-1): DGGITQSPKYLFRKEGQNVTLSCEQNLNHDAMYWYRQDPGQGLRLIYYSQIVNDFQKGDIAEGYSVSREKKESFPLTVTSAQKNPTAFYLCASASGANTEAFFGQGTRLTVV.

This clone was observed once. The chain carries TRBV5-4 and TRBJ1-5; D is ambiguous. This CDR3 has 13 residues. The germline CDR1 and CDR2 sequences are SGHNT and YYREEE (reference sequence). The ends were cut back, 4 bases at V and 6 bases at J, with 11 bases in the middle. CDR3 sequence (DNA): TGTGCCAGCAGCCCCGCTATGGGTCAGCCCCAGCATTTT. It specifies CASSPAMGQPQHF.

CDR3 DNA sequence: TGTGCCAGCAGCTTAGGGTGGGGAACCGGGGAGCTGTTTTTT. Amino acid sequence: CASSLGWGTGELFF. The rearrangement links TRBV7-8 to TRBJ2-2, with unresolved D. Germline-derived CDR1 and CDR2 are SGHVS and FQNEAQ. Trimming cost V 1 base and J 5 bases, with 8 bases left between them. This CDR3 is built from 14 residues.

The gene calls are TRBV19 and TRBJ1-2; TRBD1 might be the D (6 bases). Germline CDR1 LNHDA, CDR2 SQIVND (reference sequence). Trimming took 10 bases from V and 4 from J, leaving 22 bases between them. This CDR3 has 15 amino acids. This CDR3 is CATLIQRDTGYGYTF. The CDR3 DNA reads TGTGCCACCCTAATCCAACGGGACACGGGCTATGGCTACACCTTC.

The chain has TRBV5-1 and TRBJ2-5; D call uncertain. Trimming stripped 4 bases from V and 13 bases from J, with 17 bases between. Looked up from germline, CDR1 is SGHRS and CDR2 is YFSETQ. The CDR3 has 12 residues. The DNA of the CDR3 is TGCGCCAGCAGCGGCGGACGTGACCTTCTGTACTTC. This translates into CASSGGRDLLYF.

The rearrangement links TRBV7-9 to TRBJ2-1; 12 nucleotides line up with TRBD2. This CDR3 spans 17 amino acids. Germline CDR1 is SEHNR and CDR2 is FQNEAQ (reference sequence). The V and J ends lost 5 bases and 4 bases, in that order; junction bases with no gene match: 9. CDR3 DNA: TGTGCCAGCAGCAGAGGGGCTAGCGGGAGGGCATACAATGAGCAGTTCTTC. It is translated as CASSRGASGRAYNEQFF.

The rearrangement links TRBV7-9 to TRBJ2-6; 7 bases map to TRBD1. Trimming removed 5 bases from V and 0 bases from J; junction bases left unmatched: 10. This CDR3 spans 18 amino acids. Germline-derived CDR1 and CDR2 are SEHNR and FQNEAQ (reference sequence). The CDR3 sequence: CASSDWTGLSSGANVLTF. The CDR3, as DNA: TGTGCCAGCAGCGATTGGACAGGCCTTAGCTCTGGGGCCAACGTCCTGACTTTC.